This TCR beta chain was profiled in a study of T cell clones after liver transplantation (dated by TCRdb to the late 2010s). At the level of the whole study: The samples were obtained from ITN030ST, a randomized trial that attempted immunosuppression withdrawal within 2 years after liver transplantation. Donor-reactive T cell clones were identified using TCRbeta sequencing after a pre-transplant mixed lymphocyte reaction and were then followed in post-transplant blood. Third party-reactive TCRbeta sequences were also identified from pre-transplant MLRs to serve as an antigen-independent comparator for donor-reactive sequences. Of the eight recipients, a few were HCV-positive, while the remaining recipients had been transplanted for non-autoimmune, non-viral indications. Until randomization at 12-24 months post-transplant, subjects were given standard immunosuppression, with no induction therapy. Tolerance meant complete immunosuppression withdrawal for at least one year without liver enzymes rising beyond twice the upper limit of normal. Blood samples were collected pre-transplant, pre-randomization before withdrawal, and post-randomization after either complete withdrawal or failed withdrawal. A cohort of 8 liver transplant recipients was studied, of whom 3 were classified as tolerant and 5 as non-tolerant.

In the paper's terms, the time point label means: pre-transplant. Unstimulated PBMCs, after thawing, were stained for CD3, CD4 and CD8 and then FACS-sorted into CD3+CD4+ and CD3+CD8+ populations. Randomization to immunosuppression withdrawal applied to every one of the 8 studied subjects. The Qiagen DNeasy Blood and Tissue Kit was used to isolate genomic DNA. This clone was detected only once. It has no known antigen specificity. It has no much larger one-base neighbor in the sample; base qualities were not kept. Using immunoSEQ, frozen genomic DNA was subjected to high-throughput TCRbeta CDR3 sequencing, a process that included PCR amplification, mapping, bias correction and internal controls. Processing in the source paper ran as follows. Only productive rearrangements were retained, and each unique TCRbeta sequence was defined by its CDR3 nucleotide sequence together with its V and J gene. For a sequence to be called donor-reactive, it needed a frequency of at least 0.01% and at least 5-fold expansion in CFSE-low cells compared with unstimulated pre-transplant cells. Minimum frequency thresholds were set for each subject based on the unstimulated sample with the lowest template count, ensuring at least 90% detection power. Jensen-Shannon divergence between the top 1000 TCRbeta sequences after and before transplant was used to measure repertoire turnover. Two-sided Fisher's exact tests were used to test for changes in the detection of donor-reactive sequences. TCRdb carries this immuneACCESS record with in-frame sequences only. Its versions omit some clonotypes, under half of them owing to an unresolved V gene in the studies checked, with the rest unexplained. V and J calls and clone size come straight from that table; D and trimming were deduced from the DNA. The sample table holds just over 60,000 clones, of which 71% were seen once. Clones ranked in the top ten supply 15% of the sample.

Overall study outcomes, separate from this receptor: Because allograft tissue specimens were not available, migration of donor-reactive T cells into the graft, rather than deletion, may have occurred. Conclusions were preliminary, limited by small, heterogeneous patient numbers and non-standardized post-transplant time points. When repertoire turnover was accounted for, significantly reduced detection of donor-reactive sequences was found in 7 of 8 subjects for CD4 and in 8 of 8 subjects for CD8. In a couple of subjects, low numbers of available donor cells limited the measurable donor-reactive repertoire. Circulating donor-reactive CD4 TCRbeta sequences fell significantly post-transplant in 5 of 8 subjects, irrespective of tolerance or HCV status. A greater decline was seen for donor-reactive sequences than for third party-reactive sequences, suggesting partial antigen-specific deletion unrelated to withdrawal success.

The clonotype comes from a human donor who received a liver transplant. The sequencing used CD4+ T cells from blood, collected before liver transplant.

The bases are TGTGCCAGTAGTTCCCCCCGGGACAGGGGGAACTATGGCTACACCTTC. This sequence encodes CASSSPRDRGNYGYTF. The chain is encoded by TRBV19 joined to TRBJ1-2, and TRBD1 matches 11 of the central bases. Relative to germline, V is missing 5 bases and J is missing 2 bases, with 7 bases of the junction outside any gene match. The germline V gene (reference sequence) specifies LNHDA as CDR1 and SQIVND as CDR2. The CDR3 holds 16 amino acids from the cysteine to the phenylalanine. This entry keeps only the CDR3 DNA: 48 bases, framed from base 1.